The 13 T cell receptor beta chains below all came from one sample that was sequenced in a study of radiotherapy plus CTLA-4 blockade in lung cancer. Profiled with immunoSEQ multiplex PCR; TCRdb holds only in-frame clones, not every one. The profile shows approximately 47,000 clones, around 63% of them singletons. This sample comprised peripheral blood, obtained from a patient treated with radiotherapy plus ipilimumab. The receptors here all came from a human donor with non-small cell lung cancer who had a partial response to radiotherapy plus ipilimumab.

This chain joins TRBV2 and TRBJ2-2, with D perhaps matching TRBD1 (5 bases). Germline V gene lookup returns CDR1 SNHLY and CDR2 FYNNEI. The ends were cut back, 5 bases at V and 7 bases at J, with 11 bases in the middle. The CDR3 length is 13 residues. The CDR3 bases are TGTGCCAGCAGTTCCCAGGGTTTCGGGGAGCTGTTTTTT. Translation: CASSSQGFGELFF.

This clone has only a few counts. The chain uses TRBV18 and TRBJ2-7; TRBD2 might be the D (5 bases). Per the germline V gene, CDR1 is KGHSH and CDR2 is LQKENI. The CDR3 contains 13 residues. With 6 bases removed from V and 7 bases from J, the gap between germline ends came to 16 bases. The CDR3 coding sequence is TGTGCCAGCTCGCCGACAACCGACTATGAGCAGTACTTC. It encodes CASSPTTDYEQYF.

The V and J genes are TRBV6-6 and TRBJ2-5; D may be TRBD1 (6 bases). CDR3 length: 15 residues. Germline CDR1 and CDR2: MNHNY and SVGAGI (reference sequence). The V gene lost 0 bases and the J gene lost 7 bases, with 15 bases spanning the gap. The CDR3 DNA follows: TGTGCCAGCAGTTACTCGATATCTGGGGGCCGGACCCAGTACTTC. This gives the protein CASSYSISGGRTQYF.

The CDR3 DNA reads as TGTGCCAGCAGCCGGGGTGGCAGGGAGGGAGTTTACTCCTACAATGAGCAGTTCTTC. Its translation is CASSRGGREGVYSYNEQFF. This chain uses TRBV7-9 with TRBJ2-1, with TRBD2 matching over 7 bases. CDR1 is SEHNR, CDR2 FQNEAQ, per germline (reference sequence). The CDR3 length is 19 residues. The ends lost 5 bases at V and 0 bases at J; junction bases unmatched: 16.

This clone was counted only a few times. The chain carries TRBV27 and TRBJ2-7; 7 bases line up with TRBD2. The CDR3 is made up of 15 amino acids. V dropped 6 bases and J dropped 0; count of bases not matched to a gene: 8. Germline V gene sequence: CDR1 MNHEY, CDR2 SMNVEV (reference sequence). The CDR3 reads CASRRDYGSSYEQYF. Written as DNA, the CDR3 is TGTGCCAGCAGAAGGGACTACGGTAGCTCCTACGAGCAGTACTTC.

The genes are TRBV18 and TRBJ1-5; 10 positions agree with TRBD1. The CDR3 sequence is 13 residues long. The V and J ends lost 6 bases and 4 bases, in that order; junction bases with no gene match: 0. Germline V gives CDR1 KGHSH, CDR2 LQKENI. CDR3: CASSGQGNQPQHF. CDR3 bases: TGTGCCAGCTCGGGACAGGGGAATCAGCCCCAGCATTTT. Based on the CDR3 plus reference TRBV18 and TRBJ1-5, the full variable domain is NAGVMQNPRHLVRRRGQEARLRCSPMKGHSHVYWYRQLPEEGLKFMVYLQKENIIDESGMPKERFSAEFPKEGPSILRIQQVVRGDSAAYFCASSGQGNQPQHFGDGTRLSIL.

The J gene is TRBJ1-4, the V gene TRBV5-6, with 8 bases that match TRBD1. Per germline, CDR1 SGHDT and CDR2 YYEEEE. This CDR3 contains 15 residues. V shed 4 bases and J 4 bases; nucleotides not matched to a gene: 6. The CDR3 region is CASSTPTGGNEKLFF. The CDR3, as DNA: TGTGCCAGCAGCACCCCAACAGGGGGTAATGAAAAACTGTTTTTT.

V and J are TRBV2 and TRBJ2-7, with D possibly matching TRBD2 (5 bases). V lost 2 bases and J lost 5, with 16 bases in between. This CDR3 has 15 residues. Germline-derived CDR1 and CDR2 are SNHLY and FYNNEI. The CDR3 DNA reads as TGTGCCAGCAGTGAATCGGGAAGGTTCGGGCACGAGCAGTACTTC. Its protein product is CASSESGRFGHEQYF.

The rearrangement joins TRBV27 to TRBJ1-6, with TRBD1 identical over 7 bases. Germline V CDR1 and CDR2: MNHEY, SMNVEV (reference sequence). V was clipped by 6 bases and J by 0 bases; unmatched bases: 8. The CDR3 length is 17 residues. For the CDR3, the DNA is TGTGCCAGCAGGGCAAAGACAGGGCTCTCCTATAATTCACCCCTCCACTTT. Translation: CASRAKTGLSYNSPLHF.

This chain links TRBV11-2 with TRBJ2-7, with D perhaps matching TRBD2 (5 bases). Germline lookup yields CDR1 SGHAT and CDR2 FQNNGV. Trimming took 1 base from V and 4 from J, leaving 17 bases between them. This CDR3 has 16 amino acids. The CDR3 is CASSLVSGLFSYEQYF. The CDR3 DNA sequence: TGTGCCAGCAGCTTAGTGAGCGGCCTATTTTCATACGAGCAGTACTTC.

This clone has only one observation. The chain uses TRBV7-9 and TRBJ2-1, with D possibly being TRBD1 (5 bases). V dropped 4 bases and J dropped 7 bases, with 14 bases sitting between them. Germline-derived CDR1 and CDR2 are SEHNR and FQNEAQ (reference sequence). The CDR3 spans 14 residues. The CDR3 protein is CASSSSRRGNEQFF. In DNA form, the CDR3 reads TGTGCCAGCAGCTCCTCTCGAAGGGGTAATGAGCAGTTCTTC.

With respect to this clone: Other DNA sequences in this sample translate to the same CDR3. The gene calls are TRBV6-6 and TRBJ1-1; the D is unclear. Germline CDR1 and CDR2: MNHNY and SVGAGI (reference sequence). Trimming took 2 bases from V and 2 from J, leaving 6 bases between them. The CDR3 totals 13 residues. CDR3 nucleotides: TGTGCCAGCAGTTACAGCCAAAACACTGAAGCTTTCTTT. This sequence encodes CASSYSQNTEAFF.

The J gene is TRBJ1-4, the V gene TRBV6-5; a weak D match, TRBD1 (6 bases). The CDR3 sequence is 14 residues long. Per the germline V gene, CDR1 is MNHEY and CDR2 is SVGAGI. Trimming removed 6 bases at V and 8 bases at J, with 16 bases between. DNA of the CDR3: TGTGCCAGCAGCGTTGGGGCAGGGGAAGAAAAACTGTTTTTT. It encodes CASSVGAGEEKLFF.